These 32 T cell receptor beta chains came from one sample sequenced in a study of T-cell memory formation after mild COVID-19. Using its own MiXCR run on the 5' RACE reads, TCRdb lists one record per CDR3 protein. The sample lists 300,000 to 400,000 distinct CDR3 sequences; approximately 15% were seen once. Sequences were obtained from PBMCs or a T cell subset sorted from them (not recorded which). Receptors originate from a young man who had mild COVID-19 (a few samples of this study predate the infection). Cell type and time point are not known.

This clonotype was counted between two and nine times. The gene calls are TRBV4-3 and TRBJ1-1; D gene ambiguous. Germline V CDR1 and CDR2: LGHNA, YSLEER. This CDR3 has 15 amino acids. V lost 2 bases and J lost 1, with 11 bases in between. CDR3 nucleotide sequence: TGCGCCAGCAGCCAATCACCCTCCCCGAACACTGAAGCTTTCTTT. Its translation is CASSQSPSPNTEAFF.

This sequence joins TRBV20-1 and TRBJ2-7; D is perhaps TRBD1 or TRBD2 (5 bases each). The V gene's germline CDR1 is DFQATT and CDR2 SNEGSKA (reference sequence). The ends were cut back, 5 bases at V and 3 bases at J, with 14 bases in the middle. The CDR3 has 13 residues. CDR3 protein: CSARGPGLYEQYV. The CDR3 DNA follows: TGCAGTGCTCGAGGGCCGGGGCTCTACGAGCAGTACGTC.

A few counts support this clonotype. The CDR3 loop is CASSHLTPKKWAGGRTETQYF. DNA for the CDR3: TGTGCCAGCAGCCACCTCACCCCAAAAAAGTGGGCGGGGGGACGTACGGAGACCCAGTACTTC. The rearrangement uses TRBV14 and TRBJ2-5; TRBD2 agrees at 8 bases. CDR3 size: 21 residues. Germline CDR1 is SGHDN and CDR2 is FVKESK. V gave up 3 bases and J gave up 5 bases; unmatched junction bases: 26. Complete variable domain (other parts from reference TRBV14 and TRBJ2-5): EAGVTQFPSHSVIEKGQTVTLRCDPISGHDNLYWYRRVMGKEIKFLLHFVKESKQDESGMPNNRFLAERTGGTYSTLKVQPAELEDSGVYFCASSHLTPKKWAGGRTETQYFGPGTRLLVL.

The sample holds a few counts of this clonotype. The chain links TRBV29-1 to TRBJ1-2; D may be TRBD1 (5 bases). The CDR3 totals 15 residues. Trimming shortened V by 0 bases and J by 7 bases, and 18 bases separated the two germline ends. Germline V gene lookup returns CDR1 SQVTM and CDR2 ANQGSEA. This CDR3 reads CSVEEAAGGWSGYTF. The CDR3 coding sequence is TGCAGCGTTGAAGAGGCGGCCGGGGGGTGGAGTGGCTACACCTTC.

A few counts support this clonotype. The rearrangement joins TRBV28 to TRBJ1-2, with 10 bases fitting TRBD1. The CDR3 is 14 residues long. V shed 4 bases and J 8 bases; nucleotides not matched to a gene: 7. The V gene's germline CDR1 is MDHEN and CDR2 SYDVKM. CDR3 nucleotides: TGTGCCAGCAGTTCCGGGACAGGGGTTGGCGGCTACACCTTC. Protein sequence: CASSSGTGVGGYTF.

The rearrangement links TRBV20-1 to TRBJ2-5; 7 positions agree with TRBD2. In germline, CDR1 is DFQATT, CDR2 SNEGSKA (reference sequence). V shed 7 bases and J 1 base; nucleotides not matched to a gene: 9. This CDR3 has 14 amino acids. CDR3 in amino acids: CSGRGGTRQETQYF. CDR3 nucleotide sequence: TGCAGTGGGAGGGGAGGGACCCGCCAAGAGACCCAGTACTTC.

This clonotype has a handful of counts. J is TRBJ1-3 and V is TRBV28; D is ambiguous. Germline lookup yields CDR1 MDHEN and CDR2 SYDVKM. Between the trimmed V and J ends, which lost 10 bases and 0 bases, there was a span of 10 bases. The CDR3 loop spans 13 amino acids. CDR3 amino acids: CATGMSSGNTIYF. DNA for the CDR3: TGTGCCACCGGGATGAGCTCTGGAAACACCATATATTTT.

Judged by abundance, this clonotype is medium-sized. The chain joins TRBV6-2 or TRBV6-3 to TRBJ2-5; no clear D. The germline gives CDR1 MNHEY, CDR2 SVGEGT. There are 15 residues in the CDR3. With 5 bases removed from V and 2 bases from J, the gap between germline ends came to 15 bases. The CDR3 region is CASSAGTSDQETQYF. CDR3 nucleotide sequence: TGTGCCAGCAGTGCCGGCACCAGTGATCAAGAGACCCAGTACTTC.

This clonotype was seen repeatedly, ten times or more. The J gene is TRBJ2-1, the V gene TRBV4-3; the match to TRBD1 covers 9 bases. From germline, CDR1 is LGHNA and CDR2 YSLEER. Trimming at V came to 8 bases and at J to 6 bases, leaving 11 bases not matched to a gene. The CDR3 consists of 15 residues. The CDR3 loop reads CASGPLGQGGNEQFF. CDR3 DNA sequence: TGCGCCAGCGGGCCGTTGGGACAGGGAGGCAATGAGCAGTTCTTC.

The sample holds many counts of this clonotype. The V and J genes are TRBV10-3 and TRBJ2-1, with TRBD2 matching 7 bases. The trim removed 3 bases at V and 5 bases at J, leaving 10 bases unmatched. The germline gives CDR1 ENHRY, CDR2 SYGVKD. The CDR3 has 16 residues. CDR3 sequence (DNA): TGTGCCATCAGTGATGAAGGCGGGGGAATCAACAATGAGCAGTTCTTC. It specifies CAISDEGGGINNEQFF.

The J gene is TRBJ1-1, the V gene TRBV3-1, with 7 bases aligning to TRBD1. The V segment lost 6 bases and the J segment 5 bases; nucleotides outside the gene matches: 6. This CDR3 contains 13 residues. The germline V gene encodes CDR1 LGHDT and CDR2 YNNKEL (reference sequence). DNA of the CDR3: TGTGCCAGCAGGATCAGGGGGGGGACTGAAGCTTTCTTT. Amino acids: CASRIRGGTEAFF.

The genes are TRBV7-2 and TRBJ2-2; no clear D gene. CDR3 size: 16 residues. Germline V gene sequence: CDR1 SGHTA, CDR2 FQGNSA. Trimming cost V 2 bases and J 0 bases, with 10 bases left between them. The CDR3 DNA reads TGTGCCAGCAGCTTACAAGGAATAGCGAACACCGGGGAGCTGTTTTTT. As protein: CASSLQGIANTGELFF.

This clonotype was detected a few times. The V gene is TRBV4-3, the J gene TRBJ1-3; no firm D call. Trimming cost V 1 base and J 0 bases, with 13 bases left between them. The CDR3 is 17 amino acids. Germline assignment: CDR1 LGHNA and CDR2 YSLEER. The CDR3, as DNA: TGCGCCAGCAGCCAAGTCGGTTTGGGGAGCTCTGGAAACACCATATATTTT. The encoded protein is CASSQVGLGSSGNTIYF.

Only a few counts were recorded for this clonotype. V usage is TRBV6-5 and J usage is TRBJ1-1; 11 bases are a match to TRBD1. The germline CDR1 and CDR2 sequences are MNHEY and SVGAGI. This CDR3 region has 16 residues. The ends lost 5 bases at V and 3 bases at J; junction bases unmatched: 8. The CDR3: CASSAIPGQGDTEAFF. In DNA form, the CDR3 reads TGTGCCAGCAGTGCTATTCCGGGACAGGGGGACACTGAAGCTTTCTTT.

This chain joins TRBV6-5 and TRBJ1-6; D unresolved. This CDR3 is built from 16 residues. Deletions cut 2 bases from V and 9 bases from J, with 17 bases between. Germline V lookup: CDR1 MNHEY, CDR2 SVGAGI. The CDR3 region has the DNA TGTGCCAGCAGTTACCGGACTATCCCCGGAGGTTCACCCCTCCACTTT. This sequence encodes CASSYRTIPGGSPLHF.

The chain recombines TRBV11-2 with TRBJ1-4; D call uncertain. From germline, CDR1 is SGHAT and CDR2 FQNNGV. Trimming removed 3 bases at V and 8 bases at J, with 13 bases between. This CDR3 has 14 amino acids. Written as DNA, the CDR3 is TGTGCCAGCAGCTTTTCGGTGGGGAGGGAAAAACTGTTTTTT. Amino acids: CASSFSVGREKLFF.

At least ten counts were recorded for this clonotype. The V call is TRBV7-6, the J call TRBJ2-1; 7 bases are a match to TRBD2. The CDR3 has 13 amino acids. V shed 6 bases and J 5 bases; nucleotides not matched to a gene: 4. The germline gives CDR1 SGHVS, CDR2 FNYEAQ. The CDR3 spells CASRGTKNNEQFF. CDR3 sequence (DNA): TGTGCCAGCAGGGGGACTAAAAACAATGAGCAGTTCTTC.

This chain connects TRBV15 to TRBJ1-5; D not certain. CDR1 is LNHNV, CDR2 YYDKDF, per germline (reference sequence). V lost 0 bases and J 8 bases, leaving 5 bases between the germline ends. CDR3 length equals 12 residues. In DNA, the CDR3 is TGTGCCACCAGCAGAGATAGTGAGCCCCAGCATTTT. Amino acids: CATSRDSEPQHF.

The rearrangement links TRBV5-1 to TRBJ1-2; a weak D match, TRBD1 (5 bases). The germline V and J ends were trimmed by 8 bases and 4 bases, with 24 bases remaining between them. CDR3 length equals 16 residues. Germline CDR1 SGHRS, CDR2 YFSETQ. The CDR3 bases are TGCGCCAGGAGATCGGGGATTGAAGGGGAGTTCTATGGCTACACCTTC. It yields the protein CARRSGIEGEFYGYTF.

The V and J genes are TRBV12-3 or TRBV12-4 and TRBJ2-5; possibly TRBD1 for D (5 bases). Trimming removed 3 bases at V and 3 bases at J, with 11 bases between. This CDR3 region has 14 residues. The CDR3 region is CASSFPGQEETQYF. The CDR3 DNA sequence: TGTGCCAGCAGTTTCCCCGGACAAGAAGAGACCCAGTACTTC.

Here the CDR3 DNA reads TGTGCCAGCAGGGACGCAGGAGACACAGATACGCAGTATTTT. Protein: CASRDAGDTDTQYF. V gene TRBV6-5 combines with J gene TRBJ2-3; D uncertain. CDR1 and CDR2 (germline): MNHEY, SVGAGI. The CDR3 is 14 amino acids. V dropped 6 bases and J dropped 2 bases, with 12 bases sitting between them.

The chain is built from TRBV5-1 and TRBJ2-7; 8 bases match TRBD2. Germline lookup yields CDR1 SGHRS and CDR2 YFSETQ. The CDR3 contains 15 residues. The J segment lost 0 bases and the V segment lost 4 bases, leaving 6 bases of the junction unmatched. Here the CDR3 DNA reads TGCGCCAGCAGCCCCGGGGGGGTTCCCTCCTACGAGCAGTACGTC. Encoded protein: CASSPGGVPSYEQYV.

This rearrangement joins TRBV9 to TRBJ2-3; D call uncertain. The length of the CDR3 is 14 residues. Trimming stripped 2 bases from V and 5 bases from J, with 12 bases between. Germline loops: CDR1 SGDLS, CDR2 YYNGEE. The CDR3 region has the DNA TGTGCCAGCAGCGTGTCGGGTTTAATAGATACGCAGTATTTT. The encoded protein is CASSVSGLIDTQYF.

The chain employs TRBV20-1 and TRBJ1-1; no clear D gene. V lost 3 bases and J 0 bases, leaving 5 bases between the germline ends. Germline V gene lookup returns CDR1 DFQATT and CDR2 SNEGSKA (reference sequence). The CDR3 contains 12 residues. The CDR3 nucleotides are TGCAGTGCTAGTCTCCTGAACACTGAAGCTTTCTTT. It encodes CSASLLNTEAFF.

At least ten counts were recorded for this clonotype. The chain carries TRBV5-1 and TRBJ2-5; a weak D match, TRBD1 (5 bases). This CDR3 region has 15 residues. With 0 bases removed from V and 3 bases from J, the gap between germline ends came to 12 bases. Germline CDR1 SGHRS, CDR2 YFSETQ. The CDR3 nucleotides are TGCGCCAGCAGCTTGGGTAGTCAGGACAAAGAGACCCAGTACTTC. This encodes CASSLGSQDKETQYF.

This clonotype was picked up a small number of times. The chain joins TRBV14 to TRBJ1-2; the D is unclear. In germline, CDR1 is SGHDN, CDR2 FVKESK. V lost 0 bases and J lost 8, with 16 bases in between. This CDR3 comprises 15 residues. The CDR3 reads CASSQEDGRRGGYTF. CDR3 in DNA: TGTGCCAGCAGCCAAGAAGACGGCCGACGCGGGGGCTACACCTTC.

This clonotype has only a few counts. V is TRBV12-3 or TRBV12-4 and J is TRBJ2-2, with a weak D call TRBD1 (6 bases). The CDR3 spans 14 residues. Trimming cost V 7 bases and J 7 bases, with 16 bases left between them. In DNA, the CDR3 is TGTGCCAGCATTGTCCAGGGGAGTATCGGGGAGCTGTTTTTT. Translating it yields CASIVQGSIGELFF.

The chain links TRBV7-3 to TRBJ2-3, with 10 positions matching TRBD2. V shed 7 bases and J 4 bases; nucleotides not matched to a gene: 11. The CDR3 totals 16 residues. Germline V lookup: CDR1 SGHTA, CDR2 FQGTGA. CDR3 sequence: CASMTGSGGASDTQYF. The CDR3 DNA follows: TGTGCCAGCATGACGGGAAGCGGGGGGGCCTCAGATACGCAGTATTTT.

The chain couples TRBV20-1 to TRBJ1-2, with D possibly being TRBD1 (5 bases). Between the trimmed V and J ends, which lost 3 bases and 5 bases, there was a span of 10 bases. Germline CDR1 reads DFQATT; CDR2 reads SNEGSKA (reference sequence). This CDR3 region has 12 residues. The CDR3 DNA reads TGCAGTGCTAGGGGCAGGGAATATGGCTACACCTTC. Amino acid sequence: CSARGREYGYTF.

The V gene is TRBV15, the J gene TRBJ2-3; D remains ambiguous. CDR3 length: 15 residues. Germline V gene data show CDR1 as LNHNV and CDR2 as YYDKDF (reference sequence). The V gene lost 1 base and the J gene lost 2 bases, with 10 bases spanning the gap. The CDR3 sequence is CATSRASEPTDTQYF. DNA for the CDR3: TGTGCCACCAGCAGAGCATCGGAACCCACAGATACGCAGTATTTT.

The rearrangement uses TRBV4-3 and TRBJ2-3; 8 bases match TRBD1. Trimming cost V 4 bases and J 5 bases; bases outside gene matches: 14. The CDR3 runs to 17 residues. Germline CDR1 LGHNA, CDR2 YSLEER. The CDR3 protein is CASSPRVSGGGGDTQYF. The CDR3 nucleotides read TGCGCCAGCAGCCCCCGTGTTTCAGGGGGCGGTGGAGATACGCAGTATTTT.

This clonotype was picked up many times. This rearrangement joins TRBV12-3 or TRBV12-4 to TRBJ2-1; 8 bases align to TRBD2. CDR3 length: 17 amino acids. Trimming took 4 bases from V and 6 from J; bases not matched to a gene: 14. DNA for the CDR3: TGTGCCAGCAGTTATTTCGCGGATAGCGGGACCGGCAATGAGCAGTTCTTC. Translated: CASSYFADSGTGNEQFF.